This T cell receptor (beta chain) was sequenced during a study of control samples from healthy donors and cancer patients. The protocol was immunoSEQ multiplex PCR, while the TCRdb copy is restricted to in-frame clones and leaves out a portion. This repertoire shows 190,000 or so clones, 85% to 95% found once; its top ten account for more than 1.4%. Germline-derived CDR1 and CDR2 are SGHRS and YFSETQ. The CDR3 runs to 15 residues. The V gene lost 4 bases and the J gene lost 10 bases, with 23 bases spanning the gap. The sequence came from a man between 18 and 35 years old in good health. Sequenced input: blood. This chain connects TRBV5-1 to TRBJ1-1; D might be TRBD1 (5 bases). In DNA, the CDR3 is TGCGCCAGCAGCGCTGGGACTCAATCATTTGAGGGAGCTTTCTTT. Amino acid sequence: CASSAGTQSFEGAFF.